This T cell receptor (beta chain) stems from a study of untreated major depressive disorder. In germline, CDR1 is DFQATT, CDR2 SNEGSKA (reference sequence). The CDR3 is 11 residues long. V was pared by 6 bases and J by 2 bases, with 5 bases between. Method: immunoSEQ multiplex PCR; TCRdb's copy keeps in-frame clones and lacks some. The table shows about 20,000 clones, with under 95% occurring only once. Every depressed patient was matched in pairs with a non-depressed control on sex, age, current smoking status and body mass index. CD4+ T cell purity was typically approximately 95%. Points from the study as a whole: TRBV05-01 (Vbeta 5.1) usage was higher in CD4+ T cells of depressed patients than controls. Sequencing showed nonsignificant TRBV25-01 and TRBV02-01 differences matching flow cytometry.

In regard to this clone: Its specificity is not known.

Sequencing was done on a sample of CD4+ T cells from PBMCs. The sequence was obtained from a woman between 35 and 50 years old with major depressive disorder. The chain carries TRBV20-1 and TRBJ1-3; the D is unclear. CDR3 protein: CSAETGNTIYF. The CDR3, as DNA: TGCAGTGCCGAAACTGGAAACACCATATATTTT.